This T cell receptor (beta chain) was observed in a study of blood T cells in healthy people across ages. Whole-study context: About one barcoded TCR beta cDNA was captured per two T cells. Study results and limitations: A strong correlation was seen between TCR beta diversity and naive T cell percentage. Roughly linearly, TCR beta diversity per million T cells fell as age increased.

Next came a second PCR, run for about 7 to 12 cycles, which used a sample-barcoded 5' primer along with a J-beta primer mix. No fewer than 3 million CDR3-containing paired-end reads came from each sample. Each CDR3 protein gets one entry after TCRdb re-called the 5' RACE reads with MiXCR. The sample holds 1.5 million to 2 million distinct CDR3 sequences, about 39% seen once. This clonotype was counted between two and nine times. Antigen unknown. V dropped 0 bases and J dropped 5 bases, with 8 bases sitting between them. CDR1 is MGHDK and CDR2 is SYGVNS in the germline V gene. CDR3 length equals 14 residues.

The material sequenced was blood. The rearrangement joins TRBV25-1 to TRBJ2-1, with D possibly being TRBD2 (5 bases). This clonotype was obtained from a human donor in good health. CDR3 DNA sequence: TGTGCCAGCAGTGAATATGGGCGGGACAATGAGCAGTTCTTC. Translation: CASSEYGRDNEQFF.